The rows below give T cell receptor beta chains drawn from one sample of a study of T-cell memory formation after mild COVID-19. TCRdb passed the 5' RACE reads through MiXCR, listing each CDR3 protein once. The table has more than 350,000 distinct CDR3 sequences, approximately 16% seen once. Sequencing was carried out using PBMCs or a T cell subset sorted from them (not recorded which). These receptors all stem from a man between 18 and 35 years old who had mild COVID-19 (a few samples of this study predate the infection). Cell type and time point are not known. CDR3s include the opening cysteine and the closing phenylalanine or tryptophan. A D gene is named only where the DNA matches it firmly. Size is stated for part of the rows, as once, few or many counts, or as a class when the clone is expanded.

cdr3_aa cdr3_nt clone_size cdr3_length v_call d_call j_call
CASSRGVTETQYF TGTGCCAGCAGCCGGGGGGTAACCGAGACCCAGTACTTC few 13 TRBV7-2 TRBD2 TRBJ2-5
CATSQGRTDTQYF TGTGCCACCAGCCAGGGCCGCACAGATACGCAGTATTTT . 13 TRBV24-1 . TRBJ2-3
CAISPTGVQDQPQHF TGTGCCATCAGCCCTACGGGGGTACAGGATCAGCCCCAGCATTTT . 15 TRBV10-3 . TRBJ1-5
CASSQQMNTEAFF TGTGCCAGCAGCCAACAAATGAACACTGAAGCTTTCTTT . 13 TRBV7-3 . TRBJ1-1
CASRSYLNTEAFF TGTGCCAGCAGATCGTATCTGAACACTGAAGCTTTCTTT few 13 TRBV6-5 . TRBJ1-1
CASMEGGFNEQFF TGTGCCAGCATGGAGGGTGGGTTCAATGAGCAGTTCTTC many 13 TRBV7-9 . TRBJ2-1
CASTRTGSSYNEQFF TGTGCCAGCACCCGGACAGGGTCCTCCTACAATGAGCAGTTCTTC . 15 TRBV27 TRBD1 TRBJ2-1
CASSSVAGGPVKTQYF TGTGCCAGCAGTTCGGTGGCGGGGGGGCCTGTAAAGACCCAGTACTTC many 16 TRBV12-3/TRBV12-4 TRBD2 TRBJ2-5
CASSPTGTPPTFF TGTGCCAGCAGCCCGACCGGGACACCCCCGACTTTCTTT . 13 TRBV7-2 . TRBJ1-1
CASSPDGQVNTEAFF TGTGCCAGCAGCCCTGACGGCCAGGTGAACACTGAAGCTTTCTTT . 15 TRBV9 . TRBJ1-1
CSASSPGQRETQYF TGCAGTGCTAGTTCGCCTGGGCAGAGAGAGACCCAGTACTTC . 14 TRBV20-1 . TRBJ2-5
CASSIALADTQYF TGTGCCAGCAGTATTGCTTTAGCGGATACGCAGTATTTT few 13 TRBV6-2/TRBV6-3 . TRBJ2-3
CASSPGQGNGYTF TGTGCCAGCAGCCCGGGACAGGGGAACGGCTACACCTTC few 13 TRBV12-3/TRBV12-4 TRBD1 TRBJ1-2
CASSIRTGGGELFF TGTGCCAGCAGCATTCGGACCGGCGGGGGGGAGCTGTTTTTT many 14 TRBV9 . TRBJ2-2
CSVEGVSNSYEQYF TGCAGCGTTGAGGGGGTCAGTAACTCCTACGAGCAGTACTTC . 14 TRBV29-1 . TRBJ2-7